The source of this T cell receptor beta chain is a study of blood T cells in healthy people across ages. A sample-barcoded 5' primer and a J-beta primer mix were used in a second PCR of roughly 7 to 12 cycles. A single record per CDR3 protein comes from TCRdb applying MiXCR to the 5' RACE reads. The data contain fewer than 950,000 distinct CDR3 sequences, around 36% of them seen just once; the ten biggest clones take up around 13%. CDR3 size: 14 residues. Germline trimming cut 7 bases from V and 4 bases from J; bases unmatched to any gene: 5. CDR1 and CDR2 from the germline V gene are LNHNV and YYDKDF (reference sequence).

Sequencing used blood. The chain combines TRBV15 with TRBJ2-1; the match to TRBD1 covers 9 bases. The sequence was collected from a man younger than 35 in good health. CDR3 protein: CATIADRGYNEQFF. In DNA, the CDR3 is TGTGCCACCATTGCGGACAGGGGTTACAATGAGCAGTTCTTC.